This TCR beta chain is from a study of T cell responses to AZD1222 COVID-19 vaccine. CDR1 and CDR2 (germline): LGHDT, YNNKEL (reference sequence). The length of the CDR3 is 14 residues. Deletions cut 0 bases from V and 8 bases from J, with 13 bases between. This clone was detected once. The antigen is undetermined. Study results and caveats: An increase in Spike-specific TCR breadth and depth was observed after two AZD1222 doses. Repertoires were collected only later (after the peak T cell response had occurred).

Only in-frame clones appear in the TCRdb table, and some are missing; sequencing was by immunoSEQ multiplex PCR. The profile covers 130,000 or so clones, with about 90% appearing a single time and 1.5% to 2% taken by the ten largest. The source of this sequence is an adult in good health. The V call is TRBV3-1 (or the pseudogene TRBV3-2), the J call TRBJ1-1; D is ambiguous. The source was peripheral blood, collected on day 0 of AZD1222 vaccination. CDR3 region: CASSQDIGRGEAFF. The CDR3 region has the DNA TGTGCCAGCAGCCAAGATATAGGACGAGGGGAAGCTTTCTTT.